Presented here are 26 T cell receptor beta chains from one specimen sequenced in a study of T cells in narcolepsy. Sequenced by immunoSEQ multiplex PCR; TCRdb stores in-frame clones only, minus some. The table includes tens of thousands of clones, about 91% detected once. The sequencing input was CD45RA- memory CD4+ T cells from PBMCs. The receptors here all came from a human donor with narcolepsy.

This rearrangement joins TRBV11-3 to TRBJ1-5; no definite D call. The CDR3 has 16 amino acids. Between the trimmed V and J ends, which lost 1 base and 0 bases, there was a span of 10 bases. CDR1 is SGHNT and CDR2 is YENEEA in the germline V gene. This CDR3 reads CASSLGWADSNQPQHF. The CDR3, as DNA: TGTGCCAGCAGCTTAGGGTGGGCGGATAGCAATCAGCCCCAGCATTTT.

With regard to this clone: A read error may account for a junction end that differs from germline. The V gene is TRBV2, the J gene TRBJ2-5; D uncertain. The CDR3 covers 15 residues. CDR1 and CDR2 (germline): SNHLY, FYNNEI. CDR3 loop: CASSEGRIPQETQYF. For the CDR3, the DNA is TGTGCCAGCAGCGAAGGCAGGATCCCACAGGAGACCCAGTACTTC.

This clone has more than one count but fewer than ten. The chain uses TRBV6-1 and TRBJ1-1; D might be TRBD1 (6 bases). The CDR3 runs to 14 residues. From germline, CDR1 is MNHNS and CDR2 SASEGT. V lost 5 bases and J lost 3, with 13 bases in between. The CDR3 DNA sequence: TGTGCCAGCAGTCTTAGTAGGGGGGACACTGAAGCTTTCTTT. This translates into CASSLSRGDTEAFF.

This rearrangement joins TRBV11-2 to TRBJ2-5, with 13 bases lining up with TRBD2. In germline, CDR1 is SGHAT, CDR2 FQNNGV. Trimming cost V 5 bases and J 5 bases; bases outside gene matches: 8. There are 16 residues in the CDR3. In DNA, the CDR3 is TGTGCCAGCAGCCTGGGACTAGCGGGAAGGAGTGAGACCCAGTACTTC. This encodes CASSLGLAGRSETQYF.

CDR3 loop: CASSFNPGPGEQYF. DNA for the CDR3: TGTGCCAGCAGCTTCAATCCCGGGCCGGGTGAGCAGTACTTC. This chain links TRBV7-8 with TRBJ2-7; D gene unclear. Per the germline V gene, CDR1 is SGHVS and CDR2 is FQNEAQ. Deletions cut 3 bases from V and 7 bases from J, with 16 bases between. The CDR3 extends over 14 amino acids.

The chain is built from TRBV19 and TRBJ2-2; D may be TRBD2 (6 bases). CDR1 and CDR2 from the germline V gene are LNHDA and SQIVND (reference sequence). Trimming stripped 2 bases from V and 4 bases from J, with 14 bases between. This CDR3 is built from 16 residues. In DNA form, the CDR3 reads TGTGCCAGTAGTATAATCGGGACTCCATCCACCGGGGAGCTGTTTTTT. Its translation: CASSIIGTPSTGELFF.

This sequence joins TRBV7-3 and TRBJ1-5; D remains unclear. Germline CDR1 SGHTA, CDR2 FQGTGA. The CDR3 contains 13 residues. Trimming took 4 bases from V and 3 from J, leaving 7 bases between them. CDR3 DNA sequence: TGTGCCAGCAGCTATAACAACAATCAGCCCCAGCATTTT. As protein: CASSYNNNQPQHF. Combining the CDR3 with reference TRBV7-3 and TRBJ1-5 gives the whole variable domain GAGVSQTPSNKVTEKGKYVELRCDPISGHTALYWYRQSLGQGPEFLIYFQGTGAADDSGLPNDRFFAVRPEGSVSTLKIQRTERGDSAVYLCASSYNNNQPQHFGDGTRLSIL.

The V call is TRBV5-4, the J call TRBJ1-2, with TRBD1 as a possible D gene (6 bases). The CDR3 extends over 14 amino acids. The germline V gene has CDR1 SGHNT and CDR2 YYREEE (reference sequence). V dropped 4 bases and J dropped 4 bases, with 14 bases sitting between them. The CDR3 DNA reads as TGTGCCAGCAGCGAACAGGGTTTTAGCTATGGCTACACCTTC. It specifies CASSEQGFSYGYTF.

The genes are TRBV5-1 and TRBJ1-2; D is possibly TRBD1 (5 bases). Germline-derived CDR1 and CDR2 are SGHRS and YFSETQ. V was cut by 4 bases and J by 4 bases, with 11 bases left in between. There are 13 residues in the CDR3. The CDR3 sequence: CASSRDQGYGYTF. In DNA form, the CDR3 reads TGCGCCAGCAGCAGGGACCAAGGCTATGGCTACACCTTC.

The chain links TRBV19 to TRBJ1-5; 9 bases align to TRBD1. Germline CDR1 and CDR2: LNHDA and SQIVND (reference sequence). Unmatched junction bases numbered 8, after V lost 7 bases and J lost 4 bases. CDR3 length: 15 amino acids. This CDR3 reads CASNLDRGRNQPQHF. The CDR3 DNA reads TGTGCCAGTAATTTAGACAGGGGGAGAAATCAGCCCCAGCATTTT.

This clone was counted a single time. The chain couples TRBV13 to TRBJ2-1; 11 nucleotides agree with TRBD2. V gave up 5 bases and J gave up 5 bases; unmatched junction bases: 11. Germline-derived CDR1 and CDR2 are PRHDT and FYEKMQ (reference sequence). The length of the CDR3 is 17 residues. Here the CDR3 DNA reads TGTGCCAGCAGCCCAGACACCGGGACTAGCGGTGACAATGAGCAGTTCTTC. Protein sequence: CASSPDTGTSGDNEQFF.

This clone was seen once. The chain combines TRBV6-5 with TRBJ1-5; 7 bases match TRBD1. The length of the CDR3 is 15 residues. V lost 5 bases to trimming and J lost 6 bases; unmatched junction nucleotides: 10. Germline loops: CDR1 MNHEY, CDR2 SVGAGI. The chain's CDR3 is CASSPQGVMSQPQHF. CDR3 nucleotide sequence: TGTGCCAGCAGTCCTCAGGGGGTGATGAGTCAGCCCCAGCATTTT.

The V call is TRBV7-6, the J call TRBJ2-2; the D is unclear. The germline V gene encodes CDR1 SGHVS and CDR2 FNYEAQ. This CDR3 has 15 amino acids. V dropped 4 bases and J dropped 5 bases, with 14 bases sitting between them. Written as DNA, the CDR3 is TGTGCCAGCAGCTCAATTGACACAAGAACCGGGGAGCTGTTTTTT. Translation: CASSSIDTRTGELFF.

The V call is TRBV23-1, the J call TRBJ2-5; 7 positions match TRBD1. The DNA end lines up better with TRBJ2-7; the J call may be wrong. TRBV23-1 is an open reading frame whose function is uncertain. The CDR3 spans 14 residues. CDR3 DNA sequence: TGCGCCAGCAGCCGCCGGGACAGACCCTACGAGCAGTACTTC. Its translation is CASSRRDRPYEQYF.

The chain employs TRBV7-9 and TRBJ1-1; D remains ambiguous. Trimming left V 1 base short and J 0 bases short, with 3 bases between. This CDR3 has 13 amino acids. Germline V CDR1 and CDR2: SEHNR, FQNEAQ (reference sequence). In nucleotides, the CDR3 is TGTGCCAGCAGCTTAGTAATGAACACTGAAGCTTTCTTT. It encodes CASSLVMNTEAFF.

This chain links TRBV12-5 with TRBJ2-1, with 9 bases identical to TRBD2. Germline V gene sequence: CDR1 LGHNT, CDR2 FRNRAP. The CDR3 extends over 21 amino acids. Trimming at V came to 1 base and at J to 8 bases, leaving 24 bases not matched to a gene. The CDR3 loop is CASGLGGVAELSGSVIHEQFF. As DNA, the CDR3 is TGTGCTAGTGGTTTGGGAGGGGTGGCAGAGCTTAGCGGGAGTGTTATCCATGAGCAGTTCTTC.

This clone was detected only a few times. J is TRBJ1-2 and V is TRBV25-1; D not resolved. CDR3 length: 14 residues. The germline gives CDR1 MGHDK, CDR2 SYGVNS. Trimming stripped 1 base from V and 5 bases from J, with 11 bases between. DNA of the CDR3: TGTGCCAGCAGTGAATTAGGGCAATTTTATGGCTACACCTTC. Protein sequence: CASSELGQFYGYTF.

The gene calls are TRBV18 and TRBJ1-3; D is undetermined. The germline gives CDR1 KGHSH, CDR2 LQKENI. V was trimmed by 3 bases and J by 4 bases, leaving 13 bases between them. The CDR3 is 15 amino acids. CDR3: CASSPFRADGNTIYF. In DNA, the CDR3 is TGTGCCAGCTCACCGTTTAGGGCTGACGGAAACACCATATATTTT.

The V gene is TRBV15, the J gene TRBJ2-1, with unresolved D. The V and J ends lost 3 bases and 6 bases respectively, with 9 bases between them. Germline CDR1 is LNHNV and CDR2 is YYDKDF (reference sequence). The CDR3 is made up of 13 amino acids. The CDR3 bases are TGTGCCACCAGCAGTCCCTCCCCCAATGAGCAGTTCTTC. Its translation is CATSSPSPNEQFF.

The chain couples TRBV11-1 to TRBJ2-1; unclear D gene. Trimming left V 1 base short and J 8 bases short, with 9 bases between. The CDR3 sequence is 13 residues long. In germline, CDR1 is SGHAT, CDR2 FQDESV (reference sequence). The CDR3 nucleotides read TGTGCCAGCAGCTTAGATGGGCCCGATGAGCAGTTCTTC. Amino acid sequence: CASSLDGPDEQFF.

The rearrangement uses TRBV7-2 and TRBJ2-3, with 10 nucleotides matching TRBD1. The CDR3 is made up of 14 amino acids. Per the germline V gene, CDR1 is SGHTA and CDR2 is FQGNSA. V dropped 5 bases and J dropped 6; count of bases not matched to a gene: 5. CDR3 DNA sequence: TGTGCCAGCAGCCCGACAGGGGGCGCGGATACGCAGTATTTT. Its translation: CASSPTGGADTQYF.

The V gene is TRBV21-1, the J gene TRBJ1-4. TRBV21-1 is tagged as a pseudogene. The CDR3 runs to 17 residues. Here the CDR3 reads CASGRSSDPATNEKLFF. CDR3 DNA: TGTGCCAGCGGGAGGTCTTCTGATCCTGCAACTAATGAAAAACTGTTTTTT.

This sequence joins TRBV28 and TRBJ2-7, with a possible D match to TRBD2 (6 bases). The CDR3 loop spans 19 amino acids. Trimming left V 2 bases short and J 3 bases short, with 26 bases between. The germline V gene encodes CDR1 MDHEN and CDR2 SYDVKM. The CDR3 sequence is CASSLIPMRGLAEDYEQYF. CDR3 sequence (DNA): TGTGCCAGCAGTTTAATCCCTATGCGGGGCTTAGCGGAGGACTACGAGCAGTACTTC.

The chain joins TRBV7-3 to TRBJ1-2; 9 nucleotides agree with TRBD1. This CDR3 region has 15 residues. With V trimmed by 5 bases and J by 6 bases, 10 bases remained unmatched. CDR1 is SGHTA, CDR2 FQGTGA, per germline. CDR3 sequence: CASSQTGGALNGYTF. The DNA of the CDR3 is TGTGCCAGCAGCCAAACAGGGGGCGCATTGAATGGCTACACCTTC. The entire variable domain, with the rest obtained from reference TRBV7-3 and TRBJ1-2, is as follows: GAGVSQTPSNKVTEKGKYVELRCDPISGHTALYWYRQSLGQGPEFLIYFQGTGAADDSGLPNDRFFAVRPEGSVSTLKIQRTERGDSAVYLCASSQTGGALNGYTFGSGTRLTVV.

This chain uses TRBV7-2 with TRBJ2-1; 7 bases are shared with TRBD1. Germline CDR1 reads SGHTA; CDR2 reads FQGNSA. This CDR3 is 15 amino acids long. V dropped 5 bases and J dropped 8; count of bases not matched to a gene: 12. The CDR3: CASSQGFDRAHEQFF. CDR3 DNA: TGTGCCAGCAGCCAAGGATTTGACAGGGCTCATGAGCAGTTCTTC.

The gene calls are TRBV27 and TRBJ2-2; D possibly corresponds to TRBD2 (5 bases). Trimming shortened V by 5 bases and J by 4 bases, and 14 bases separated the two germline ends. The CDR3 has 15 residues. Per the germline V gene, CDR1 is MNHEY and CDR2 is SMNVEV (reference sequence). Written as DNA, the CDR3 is TGTGCCAGCAGTCCCGACTATTCCGGCACCGGGGAGCTGTTTTTT. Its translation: CASSPDYSGTGELFF.